Reported below is one T cell receptor (beta chain). Its antigen is not yet known. No much larger clone is present one base from it, and per-base qualities are unavailable. These data are taken from a study of shared clonotypes between healthy human individuals (dated by TCRdb to 2020 to 2021). Some background on the complete study: A couple of women and a few men aged 18 to 49 years were included in the cohort. Per donor, three plates each were used for CD4 naive and CD4 memory, two for CD8 naive, and one for CD8 memory. The study deeply sequenced blood TCR repertoires of five healthy adults to estimate repertoire size and the extent of clonotype sharing between individuals. To increase sequencing depth and limit assay-specific biases, TCR repertoire library preparation and sequencing were carried out by different laboratories using diverse techniques. Leukapheresis yielded between about 0.85 and 9.5 billion PBMCs per donor.

What the authors observed across the whole study: Only blood was sampled, and tissue TCR repertoires likely differ from those in blood. Based on pairwise subsampling, the degree of clonotype sharing among donors was expected to be affected by sequencing depth. Compared with non-shared clonotypes, the clonotypes found in all four sorted-subset donors had higher generation probabilities. Estimated clonotype richness was generally larger for naive than for memory subsets. Rarefaction of sorted-subset datasets indicated incomplete sequencing despite the large sequencing depth. When a handful of donors were compared, the shared fraction of clonotypes was around 4.6% for naive CD4, 3% to 4% for naive CD8, 2.3% for memory CD4, and roughly 0.43% for memory CD8. The small number of donors limited the genetic and exposure-history diversity represented.

Donors were healthy HIV-negative adults with no recently reported acute infections or vaccinations. Every donor was a Caucasian adult living in Nashville, Tennessee, USA. CD4+ T cells were enriched through magnetic negative selection, after which naive cells were positively selected on CD45RA and the remaining negative fraction served as the memory subset. Blood was collected by leukapheresis, and PBMCs were isolated by Ficoll-Histopaque density gradient centrifugation and then cryopreserved in liquid nitrogen vapor phase. Analytical flow cytometry was used to check the purity and quantity of each magnetically sorted T cell population. From each sorted fraction, genomic DNA was isolated and quantified by UV absorbance on a Nanodrop 2000c. Using the deep immunoSEQ assay, multiplex PCR amplified TCR CDR3 regions from genomic DNA. For each cell subset, the extracted genomic DNA was distributed evenly across all wells of several immunoSEQ 96-well plates, and each plate served as one replicate. For sorted subsets, 150 to 250 ng of genomic DNA, equivalent to roughly 33,000 T cell genomes, went into each replicate PCR. The purified libraries were quantified using a Qubit 3.0 fluorometer, sized with a Bioanalyzer 2100, and then quantified again using the KAPA Library Quantification kit. Every immunoSEQ 96-well plate was sequenced on a separate single-read 150-cycle Illumina NextSeq 550 flow cell. Per the source publication's procedure: Because the immunoSEQ output included only junctional sequences and no quality scores, the filtering could not be the same as the filtering used for full-length reads. Sequences were annotated with PyIR, a Python wrapper for IgBLAST v1.9, and V/J genes and CDR3 were assigned using IMGT germline references. Reads with weak V/J assignments (E-value above 1e-6), missing CDR3, stop codons, out-of-frame junctions, or ambiguous translated residues were removed. V3J clonotypes were defined as sequences sharing the same inferred V gene, J gene, and CDR3 amino acid sequence. Percentage overlap between repertoires was computed as shared unique clonotypes divided by the size of the smaller repertoire. Richness of each repertoire was evaluated using RTK rarefaction, the Chao1 estimator, and Recon v2.1 estimates of unobserved clonotypes. Generation probabilities were computed with OLGA for all TCRbeta clonotypes obtained by the gDNA method from a few donors. Not all clones reach the TCRdb copy of this immuneACCESS table, which keeps in-frame sequences only. Checked studies attribute under half of the gap to unresolved V genes and leave the rest unexplained. The V and J calls and clone size come from that table; D and trimming were worked out from the DNA. Here the sample has about 2 million clones; approximately 95% occur a single time. 0.1% to 0.15% of the sample lies in the top ten.

Source material: naive CD4+ T cells sorted from blood. The cell subset or site label for this specimen denotes: CD45RA+ positively selected. The clonotype originates from a man aged 18 to 30 in good health.

The DNA is as follows: TGCGCCAGCAGCTTGGGATCCGGATCCCCTTATGGCTACACCTTC. This yields the protein CASSLGSGSPYGYTF. The chain was built from TRBV5-1 and TRBJ1-2, with no D gene named confidently. Cut back by 0 bases and 5 bases, the V and J ends lie 14 bases apart. CDR1 is given as SGHRS and CDR2 as YFSETQ, both from the germline V gene. The CDR3 runs 15 amino acids, cysteine and phenylalanine included. Of all the DNA, just the CDR3 is kept, 45 bases in frame from base 1.